This is a list of T cell receptor beta chains from one sample in a study of blood T cell dynamics during melanoma immunotherapy. Profiling relied on immunoSEQ multiplex PCR, and the TCRdb table lists in-frame clones only, not all of them. The sample lists some 14,000 clones; roughly 85% were seen once. This sample comprised blood, obtained from a patient treated with checkpoint blockade. Receptors originate from a human donor with melanoma. Each CDR3 is given with its conserved first and last residue. Fields, in order: V gene, J gene, D gene, clone size, CDR3 protein, CDR3 DNA. D genes are given only for firm matches. Clone size is given for some rows only: seen once, a few or many times, or a class if the clone is expanded.

V gene: TRBV5-1
J gene: TRBJ1-1
D gene: TRBD1
clone size: once
CDR3 protein: CASSLESPGQGGGEAFF
CDR3 DNA: TGCGCCAGCAGCTTGGAATCTCCGGGACAGGGAGGTGGTGAAGCTTTCTTT

V gene: TRBV7-9
J gene: TRBJ2-7
D gene: TRBD1
clone size: .
CDR3 protein: CASSHRDRAHEQYF
CDR3 DNA: TGTGCCAGCAGCCACCGGGACAGGGCCCACGAGCAGTACTTC

V gene: TRBV7-9
J gene: TRBJ1-2
D gene: TRBD1
clone size: .
CDR3 protein: CASSPRTGENNYGYTF
CDR3 DNA: TGTGCCAGCAGCCCAAGGACAGGGGAAAATAACTATGGCTACACCTTC

V gene: TRBV29-1
J gene: TRBJ1-3
D gene: .
clone size: .
CDR3 protein: CSGRFGNTIYF
CDR3 DNA: TGCAGCGGTAGGTTTGGAAACACCATATATTTT

V gene: TRBV27
J gene: TRBJ1-1
D gene: .
clone size: once
CDR3 protein: CASSLGRGTLNTEAFF
CDR3 DNA: TGTGCCAGCAGTTTGGGGCGGGGAACATTGAACACTGAAGCTTTCTTT

V gene: TRBV5-6
J gene: TRBJ1-1
D gene: TRBD1
clone size: .
CDR3 protein: CASSPPGQRTMNTEAFF
CDR3 DNA: TGTGCCAGCAGCCCACCGGGACAGCGAACCATGAACACTGAAGCTTTCTTT

V gene: TRBV14
J gene: TRBJ2-1
D gene: .
clone size: .
CDR3 protein: CASSYIELGLGEQFF
CDR3 DNA: TGTGCCAGCAGCTATATAGAGCTGGGGTTGGGTGAGCAGTTCTTC

V gene: TRBV10-3
J gene: TRBJ2-2
D gene: .
clone size: .
CDR3 protein: CAILSLTANTGELFF
CDR3 DNA: TGTGCCATCCTGTCCCTGACCGCGAACACCGGGGAGCTGTTTTTT

V gene: TRBV11-3
J gene: TRBJ1-1
D gene: TRBD1
clone size: .
CDR3 protein: CASSTRDRGLVTEAFF
CDR3 DNA: TGTGCCAGCAGCACCCGGGACAGGGGGCTGGTCACTGAAGCTTTCTTT

V gene: TRBV6-5
J gene: TRBJ2-3
D gene: .
clone size: .
CDR3 protein: CASSALGKSTDTQYF
CDR3 DNA: TGTGCCAGCAGTGCCTTGGGGAAATCAACAGATACGCAGTATTTT

V gene: TRBV30
J gene: TRBJ2-4
D gene: .
clone size: once
CDR3 protein: CAWTRDLAKNIQYF
CDR3 DNA: TGTGCCTGGACCCGAGACCTAGCCAAAAACATTCAGTACTTC

V gene: TRBV28
J gene: TRBJ2-7
D gene: .
clone size: .
CDR3 protein: CASSPRLGSSYEQYF
CDR3 DNA: TGTGCCAGCAGTCCGCGACTAGGTTCTTCCTACGAGCAGTACTTC

V gene: TRBV5-4
J gene: TRBJ1-5
D gene: .
clone size: .
CDR3 protein: CASSLWGQPQHF
CDR3 DNA: TGTGCCAGCAGCTTGTGGGGACAGCCCCAGCATTTT

V gene: TRBV5-6
J gene: TRBJ2-2
D gene: TRBD1
clone size: .
CDR3 protein: CASSAGTGKTGELFF
CDR3 DNA: TGTGCCAGCAGCGCCGGGACAGGGAAGACCGGGGAGCTGTTTTTT

V gene: TRBV7-2
J gene: TRBJ2-7
D gene: TRBD1
clone size: .
CDR3 protein: CASSFQTGTGRNEQYF
CDR3 DNA: TGTGCCAGCAGCTTCCAAACCGGGACAGGGAGGAACGAGCAGTACTTC

V gene: TRBV5-4
J gene: TRBJ2-2
D gene: .
clone size: .
CDR3 protein: CASSFRQGSGGELFF
CDR3 DNA: TGTGCCAGCAGCTTCAGGCAGGGGAGTGGCGGGGAGCTGTTTTTT

V gene: TRBV7-9
J gene: TRBJ2-3
D gene: TRBD1
clone size: .
CDR3 protein: CASSIDRVEDTQYF
CDR3 DNA: TGTGCCAGCAGCATCGACAGGGTGGAAGATACGCAGTATTTT

V gene: TRBV21-1
J gene: TRBJ1-1
D gene: .
clone size: .
CDR3 protein: CASSKAQTEAFF
CDR3 DNA: TGTGCCAGCAGCAAAGCACAGACTGAAGCTTTCTTT

V gene: TRBV7-9
J gene: TRBJ2-7
D gene: .
clone size: .
CDR3 protein: CASSYQTVYEQYF
CDR3 DNA: TGTGCCAGCAGCTACCAGACAGTCTACGAGCAGTACTTC

V gene: TRBV14
J gene: TRBJ2-4
D gene: .
clone size: .
CDR3 protein: CASSHWEAKNIQYF
CDR3 DNA: TGTGCCAGCAGCCACTGGGAAGCCAAAAACATTCAGTACTTC